These 16 T cell receptor beta chains originate from one sample sequenced in a study of chronic HIV infection and antiretroviral therapy. Each CDR3 protein gets one entry after TCRdb re-called the 5' RACE reads with MiXCR. The sample has 40,000 to 50,000 distinct CDR3 sequences, approximately 19% seen once. Sequencing was performed on peripheral blood. The receptor source for this set is an adult who had HIV and had not received antiretroviral therapy, or was an uninfected healthy control (not recorded which).

The table lists this clonotype with a few counts. The V gene is TRBV6-6, the J gene TRBJ1-5; D gene uncertain. Germline lookup yields CDR1 MNHNY and CDR2 SVGAGI (reference sequence). Trimming removed 5 bases from V and 1 base from J, with 9 bases in between. This CDR3 has 14 amino acids. CDR3 loop: CASSEHGSNQPQHF. The CDR3 region has the DNA TGTGCCAGCAGTGAACACGGCAGCAATCAGCCCCAGCATTTT.

The chain links TRBV28 to TRBJ1-2; 9 nucleotides agree with TRBD1. Germline V lookup: CDR1 MDHEN, CDR2 SYDVKM. The length of the CDR3 is 15 residues. Losses at the gene ends were 6 bases for V and 8 bases for J; bases not matched to a gene: 13. The CDR3 nucleotides are TGTGCCAGCAGGAAACCACAGGGGGCGAGTTCCGGCTACACCTTC. Protein: CASRKPQGASSGYTF.

The V and J genes are TRBV5-4 and TRBJ1-1; D unclear. Germline CDR1 is SGHNT and CDR2 is YYREEE (reference sequence). This CDR3 region has 11 residues. V lost 4 bases and J 1 base, leaving 2 bases between the germline ends. The CDR3 protein is CASSRNTEAFF. CDR3 nucleotides: TGTGCCAGCAGCAGGAACACTGAAGCTTTCTTT.

The chain employs TRBV12-3 or TRBV12-4 and TRBJ2-5; D is ambiguous. The CDR3 runs 14 residues. Trimming removed 6 bases from V and 4 bases from J, with 15 bases in between. CDR3 region: CASSLSGGRETQYF. The CDR3 DNA reads TGTGCCAGCAGCCTAAGTGGCGGAAGAGAGACCCAGTACTTC.

In its sample, this clonotype was seen a few times. V usage is TRBV10-1 and J usage is TRBJ2-5; 10 nucleotides match TRBD2. Germline lookup yields CDR1 WNHNN and CDR2 SYGVQD (reference sequence). This CDR3 has 12 residues. The V gene end was trimmed by 8 bases and the J gene end by 7 bases; junction bases not matched to a gene: 4. CDR3 residues: CASGEREGTQYF. CDR3 DNA: TGCGCCAGCGGGGAGCGGGAGGGGACCCAGTACTTC.

In nucleotides, the CDR3 is TGTGCCAGCAGCCCTCCGACGCTGTATAACTATGGCTACACCTTC. It yields the protein CASSPPTLYNYGYTF. The rearrangement joins TRBV11-2 to TRBJ1-2; D is undetermined. V dropped 5 bases and J dropped 1 base, with 14 bases sitting between them. Germline CDR1 reads SGHAT; CDR2 reads FQNNGV. This CDR3 is built from 15 residues.

This clonotype was counted only a few times. The rearrangement links TRBV5-5 to TRBJ1-1; no reliable D call. V lost 5 bases to trimming and J lost 3 bases, with 20 bases between them. The CDR3 runs to 16 residues. Germline CDR1 and CDR2: SGHKS and YYEKEE (reference sequence). The CDR3, as DNA: TGTGCCAGCAGAAGAACTAGCAAGATTCTGGACACTGAAGCTTTCTTT. This codes for CASRRTSKILDTEAFF.

This clonotype was picked up a small number of times. As DNA, the CDR3 is TGTGCCATCAGTGGAGGGGGAAACACTGAAGCTTTCTTT. Translated, it gives CAISGGGNTEAFF. This chain links TRBV10-3 with TRBJ1-1; maybe TRBD1 (6 bases). With 4 bases removed from V and 2 bases from J, the gap between germline ends came to 8 bases. Germline V CDR1 and CDR2: ENHRY, SYGVKD. The CDR3 sequence is 13 residues long.

This clonotype was seen ten or more times. The chain combines TRBV19 with TRBJ2-6; D gene uncertain. There are 15 residues in the CDR3. Germline CDR1 LNHDA, CDR2 SQIVND (reference sequence). Trimming took 5 bases from V and 0 from J, leaving 8 bases between them. The CDR3 DNA is TGTGCCAGTAGTTCCCACAGCTCTGGGGCCAACGTCCTGACTTTC. The encoded protein is CASSSHSSGANVLTF.

The table lists this clonotype with a few counts. The rearrangement uses TRBV27 and TRBJ1-2; D gene unclear. Trimming removed 6 bases from V and 1 base from J, with 6 bases in between. Germline V gives CDR1 MNHEY, CDR2 SMNVEV (reference sequence). The CDR3 extends over 12 amino acids. CDR3 bases: TGTGCCAGCAGGGGGATTAACTATGGCTACACCTTC. Protein: CASRGINYGYTF.

The chain combines TRBV7-2 with TRBJ2-7; 8 positions match TRBD1. The CDR3 is 13 amino acids. The germline gives CDR1 SGHTA, CDR2 FQGNSA. The trim removed 6 bases at V and 6 bases at J, leaving 7 bases unmatched. CDR3 loop: CASSSHTGGEQYF. The CDR3 nucleotides read TGTGCCAGCAGTTCCCACACAGGGGGCGAGCAGTACTTC.

The chain has TRBV11-2 and TRBJ1-1; possibly TRBD1 for D (6 bases). Germline lookup yields CDR1 SGHAT and CDR2 FQNNGV. The CDR3 sequence is 16 residues long. The V end lost 5 bases, the J end lost 5 bases, and 21 bases lay between the germline ends. The CDR3 is CASSHITSRGGTEAFF. The CDR3 bases are TGTGCCAGCAGCCACATAACAAGCAGGGGAGGAACTGAAGCTTTCTTT.

The V and J genes are TRBV4-1 and TRBJ2-5, with 9 bases identical to TRBD2. The V and J ends lost 4 bases and 1 base, in that order; junction bases with no gene match: 10. Germline lookup yields CDR1 MGHRA and CDR2 YSYEKL. This CDR3 is built from 17 residues. CDR3 sequence reads: CASSPSPKAGGQETQYF. The CDR3 nucleotides are TGCGCCAGCAGCCCAAGCCCGAAAGCGGGAGGCCAAGAGACCCAGTACTTC.

This chain uses TRBV29-1 with TRBJ2-1; D is uncertain. The CDR3 length is 10 residues. Trimming stripped 4 bases from V and 8 bases from J, with 6 bases between. Germline V gene lookup returns CDR1 SQVTM and CDR2 ANQGSEA. This chain's CDR3 is CSVAIDEQFF. DNA for the CDR3: TGCAGCGTTGCAATTGATGAGCAGTTCTTC.

The chain recombines TRBV11-2 with TRBJ2-7; 7 bases map to TRBD1. V was pared by 5 bases and J by 4 bases, with 11 bases of the junction left unmatched. The length of the CDR3 is 15 residues. CDR1 SGHAT and CDR2 FQNNGV come from the germline V gene. This CDR3 is CASSQIRDRRYEQYF. DNA for the CDR3: TGTGCCAGCAGCCAAATCAGGGACAGACGGTACGAGCAGTACTTC. The full variable domain, rest sourced from reference TRBV11-2 and TRBJ2-7, is EAGVAQSPRYKIIEKRQSVAFWCNPISGHATLYWYQQILGQGPKLLIQFQNNGVVDDSQLPKDRFSAERLKGVDSTLKIQPAKLEDSAVYLCASSQIRDRRYEQYFGPGTRLTVT.

This clonotype was observed a single time. The chain uses TRBV6-5 and TRBJ2-1, with 10 bases that match TRBD2. Germline CDR1 reads MNHEY; CDR2 reads SVGAGI. J lost 5 bases, V lost 7 bases, and 5 bases had no gene match. There are 14 residues in the CDR3. CDR3 sequence: CASNPSGSHNEQFF. The CDR3 DNA sequence: TGTGCCAGCAACCCTAGCGGGAGCCACAATGAGCAGTTCTTC.